Sequencing of this T cell receptor (beta chain) was carried out in a study of identical twins. With no exceptions, donors were healthy Caucasians. A remark on this clonotype: No antigen is known for it.

Study-level findings and limits: A partial confounding effect on zero-insertion analyses could come from invariant MAIT and iNKT cells.

With template switching, a universal primer site was added, and the cDNA carried unique molecular identifiers. Each CDR3 protein is one row after TCRdb ran MiXCR on the 5' RACE reads. The sample lists 400,000 to 500,000 distinct CDR3 sequences, roughly 13% seen once, with about 1% in the top ten. Per germline, CDR1 MNHNS and CDR2 SASEGT. Trimming cost V 8 bases and J 0 bases, with 11 bases left between them. This CDR3 has 14 amino acids. These data were also filed under a second study, of yellow fever vaccine responses in identical twins. This second study notes: Reportedly, the response of twins' T cells to the vaccine seemed partly convergent, partly personalized.

The V and J genes are TRBV6-1 and TRBJ2-1; weak D call: TRBD2 (6 bases). This TCR was recovered from a woman aged 18-29 years in good health. Sample: CD4+ T cells sorted from blood. The DNA of the CDR3 is TGTGCCAGCGCGGTCGGGAGCTCCTACAATGAGCAGTTCTTC. Its translation: CASAVGSSYNEQFF.